This passage covers 20 T cell receptor beta chains from one sample sequenced in a study of cytomegalovirus exposure and HLA in healthy donors. PCR amplification relied on 60 Vbeta primers (plus 13 Jbeta primers). The repertoire was sequenced with immunoSEQ multiplex PCR; TCRdb's copy has only in-frame clones and lacks some. The listing records about 200,000 clones. The sample consisted of PBMCs. These TCRs come from a boy between 10 and 17 years old in good health and CMV-seronegative.

The genes are TRBV29-1 and TRBJ2-1; D ambiguous. The germline V gene encodes CDR1 SQVTM and CDR2 ANQGSEA. Trimming took 4 bases from V and 4 from J, leaving 5 bases between them. CDR3 size: 11 residues. The CDR3 DNA sequence: TGCAGCGTTGCCAGTTACAATGAGCAGTTCTTC. Its protein product is CSVASYNEQFF.

The chain employs TRBV6-5 and TRBJ2-7, with TRBD2 matching 7 bases. CDR1 is MNHEY, CDR2 SVGAGI, per germline. This CDR3 has 14 residues. V gave up 6 bases and J gave up 6 bases; unmatched junction bases: 11. CDR3 residues: CASSQASGRPEQYF. DNA of the CDR3: TGTGCCAGCAGCCAAGCCTCCGGGAGGCCCGAGCAGTACTTC.

The V gene is TRBV5-1, the J gene TRBJ1-2; TRBD1 agrees at 11 bases. Germline V CDR1 and CDR2: SGHRS, YFSETQ. Germline trimming cut 4 bases from V and 7 bases from J; bases unmatched to any gene: 6. CDR3 length equals 14 residues. The chain's CDR3 is CASSPTGTGGGYTF. In DNA, the CDR3 is TGCGCCAGCAGCCCCACCGGGACAGGGGGTGGCTACACCTTC. Using reference TRBV5-1 and TRBJ1-2 for the parts outside the CDR3, the full variable domain is KAGVTQTPRYLIKTRGQQVTLSCSPISGHRSVSWYQQTPGQGLQFLFEYFSETQRNKGNFPGRFSGRQFSNSRSEMNVSTLELGDSALYLCASSPTGTGGGYTFGSGTRLTVV.

J is TRBJ1-4 and V is TRBV6-5; D is ambiguous. Germline V gene sequence: CDR1 MNHEY, CDR2 SVGAGI. Deletions cut 0 bases from V and 0 bases from J, with 8 bases between. The CDR3 spans 16 residues. The CDR3 sequence is CASSYSSGATNEKLFF. CDR3 sequence (DNA): TGTGCCAGCAGTTACTCGAGCGGAGCAACTAATGAAAAACTGTTTTTT.

This chain connects TRBV6-5 to TRBJ2-1; D is possibly TRBD1 (6 bases). V gave up 5 bases and J gave up 5 bases, with 16 bases separating them. Germline V gene data show CDR1 as MNHEY and CDR2 as SVGAGI. The CDR3 length is 15 residues. In DNA, the CDR3 is TGTGCCAGCAGTAGATATAACAGGGAGAACAATGAGCAGTTCTTC. Its protein is CASSRYNRENNEQFF.

The chain joins TRBV30 to TRBJ1-1; maybe TRBD1 (5 bases). The CDR3 runs to 13 residues. Germline CDR1 GTSNPN, CDR2 SVGIG (reference sequence). Deletions cut 3 bases from V and 6 bases from J, with 14 bases between. The CDR3 DNA sequence: TGTGCCTGGAGCGCCACGTGGGGGGCTGAAGCTTTCTTT. Translating it yields CAWSATWGAEAFF.

This chain uses TRBV6-5 with TRBJ1-6; TRBD1 aligns across 9 bases. The CDR3 runs to 15 residues. Trimming cost V 6 bases and J 5 bases; bases outside gene matches: 5. Germline CDR1 and CDR2: MNHEY and SVGAGI. The CDR3 reads CASRAGTGHNSPLHF. The CDR3 DNA follows: TGTGCCAGCAGAGCCGGGACAGGGCATAATTCACCCCTCCACTTT.

The J gene is TRBJ1-2, the V gene TRBV7-9; 7 bases line up with TRBD1. In germline, CDR1 is SEHNR, CDR2 FQNEAQ (reference sequence). This CDR3 has 17 amino acids. V dropped 3 bases and J dropped 2; count of bases not matched to a gene: 12. The CDR3 loop reads CASSFDRVMELNYGYTF. In nucleotides, the CDR3 is TGTGCCAGCAGCTTTGACAGGGTCATGGAGCTAAACTATGGCTACACCTTC.

This chain uses TRBV7-8 with TRBJ1-2, with D perhaps matching TRBD1 (5 bases). This CDR3 is built from 13 residues. Germline-derived CDR1 and CDR2 are SGHVS and FQNEAQ. V lost 5 bases to trimming and J lost 6 bases, with 13 bases between them. This CDR3 reads CASSKQGGDGYTF. The CDR3 DNA reads TGTGCCAGCAGCAAGCAGGGAGGTGATGGCTACACCTTC.

This sequence joins TRBV4-1 and TRBJ2-3; weak D call: TRBD2 (7 bases). CDR1 is MGHRA and CDR2 is YSYEKL in the germline V gene. The V end was cut by 1 base, the J end by 0 bases, with 17 bases between. The CDR3 runs to 18 residues. The CDR3 DNA sequence: TGCGCCAGCAGCCAAGGAAGGGGGGGGGTAACTAGCACAGATACGCAGTATTTT. This translates into CASSQGRGGVTSTDTQYF.

This sequence joins TRBV2 and TRBJ1-6; 10 bases map to TRBD1. The germline V gene has CDR1 SNHLY and CDR2 FYNNEI. The V segment lost 8 bases and the J segment 10 bases; nucleotides outside the gene matches: 8. The CDR3 totals 14 residues. CDR3 protein: CASLGTGVRSPLHF. In DNA form, the CDR3 reads TGTGCCAGCCTCGGGACAGGGGTTAGATCACCCCTCCACTTT.

The chain carries TRBV28 and TRBJ2-7, with D possibly TRBD1 on 6 matching bases. Per germline, CDR1 MDHEN and CDR2 SYDVKM. Deletions cut 6 bases from V and 5 bases from J, with 23 bases between. CDR3 length: 16 amino acids. CDR3 bases: TGTGCCAGCAGAACGCCCAGCGTACAGGGAATCCACGAGCAGTACTTC. As protein: CASRTPSVQGIHEQYF.

The chain links TRBV5-1 to TRBJ2-7; the D gene is possibly TRBD2 (5 bases). The CDR3 contains 14 residues. The V and J ends lost 0 bases and 3 bases respectively, with 10 bases between them. CDR1 is SGHRS, CDR2 YFSETQ, per germline. For the CDR3, the DNA is TGCGCCAGCAGCTTGGCCTCAGGACTCTACGAGCAGTACTTC. Its protein is CASSLASGLYEQYF.

J is TRBJ2-7 and V is TRBV28; D remains ambiguous. V gave up 6 bases and J gave up 2 bases, with 17 bases separating them. The V gene's germline CDR1 is MDHEN and CDR2 SYDVKM. The CDR3 is 15 amino acids. CDR3 amino acids: CASRPTRTRTYEQYF. The CDR3 DNA is TGTGCCAGCAGACCTACAAGAACGAGGACCTACGAGCAGTACTTC.

The chain recombines TRBV5-4 with TRBJ2-5; D perhaps matches TRBD1 (5 bases). Trimming cost V 7 bases and J 2 bases, with 12 bases left between them. CDR3 size: 13 residues. Germline CDR1 reads SGHNT; CDR2 reads YYREEE (reference sequence). The CDR3 spells CASGAPRQETQYF. The DNA of the CDR3 is TGTGCCAGCGGGGCACCCAGACAAGAGACCCAGTACTTC. The variable domain in full, with the rest retrieved from reference TRBV5-4 and TRBJ2-5, is ETGVTQSPTHLIKTRGQQVTLRCSSQSGHNTVSWYQQALGQGPQFIFQYYREEENGRGNFPPRFSGLQFPNYSSELNVNALELDDSALYLCASGAPRQETQYFGPGTRLLVL.

The chain has TRBV5-8 and TRBJ1-1, with D unclear. In germline, CDR1 is SGHTS, CDR2 YDEGEE. V was trimmed by 0 bases and J by 8 bases, leaving 11 bases between them. The CDR3 covers 13 residues. The CDR3 region is CASSLESSPEAFF. CDR3 in DNA: TGTGCCAGCAGCTTGGAATCTTCCCCCGAAGCTTTCTTT.

The gene calls are TRBV4-1 and TRBJ2-3, with D hard to call. V was shortened by 1 base and J by 6 bases, with 8 bases between the two germline ends. The V gene's germline CDR1 is MGHRA and CDR2 YSYEKL. This CDR3 contains 13 residues. This chain's CDR3 is CASSQGSSDTQYF. CDR3 bases: TGCGCCAGCAGCCAAGGGTCCAGTGATACGCAGTATTTT.

The chain links TRBV13 to TRBJ2-3, with no clear D. Germline CDR1 reads PRHDT; CDR2 reads FYEKMQ (reference sequence). The CDR3 loop spans 15 amino acids. Trimming left V 6 bases short and J 0 bases short, with 13 bases between. This CDR3 reads CASRPVRHSTDTQYF. Here the CDR3 DNA reads TGTGCCAGCAGGCCAGTGCGGCATAGCACAGATACGCAGTATTTT.

The chain combines TRBV29-1 with TRBJ1-1; perhaps TRBD1 as D (5 bases). The ends were cut back, 7 bases at V and 6 bases at J, with 15 bases in the middle. Germline CDR1 is SQVTM and CDR2 is ANQGSEA. The CDR3 runs to 12 residues. For the CDR3, the DNA is TGCAGCGATCTAGCACGGGGGGCTGAAGCTTTCTTT. Its translation: CSDLARGAEAFF. The full variable domain, completed using reference TRBV29-1 and TRBJ1-1, is SAVISQKPSRDICQRGTSLTIQCQVDSQVTMMFWYRQQPGQSLTLIATANQGSEATYESGFVIDKFPISRPNLTFSTLTVSNMSPEDSSIYLCSDLARGAEAFFGQGTRLTVV.

The chain combines TRBV28 with TRBJ1-6; D is ambiguous. The ends were cut back, 6 bases at V and 9 bases at J, with 12 bases in the middle. From germline, CDR1 is MDHEN and CDR2 SYDVKM. The CDR3 has 13 amino acids. The CDR3 sequence: CASRLPEGSPLHF. The CDR3 coding sequence is TGTGCCAGCAGACTCCCCGAGGGTTCACCCCTCCACTTT.